One sample yielded the 28 T cell receptor beta chains listed below, sequenced in a study of blood T cell repertoires in COVID-19. Data came from immunoSEQ multiplex PCR; TCRdb stores just in-frame clones and leaves some out. The data show 150,000 to 200,000 clones, 60% to 80% seen once. The specimen was peripheral blood. The receptors were gathered from an older woman with acute or convalescent COVID-19.

The V and J genes are TRBV3-1 (or the pseudogene TRBV3-2) and TRBJ1-1; no clear D gene. V lost 0 bases to trimming and J lost 1 base, with 6 bases between them. The CDR3 is made up of 14 amino acids. Germline-derived CDR1 and CDR2 are LGHDT and YNNKEL (reference sequence). The CDR3 reads CASSQDAGNTEAFF. The CDR3, as DNA: TGTGCCAGCAGCCAAGATGCAGGGAACACTGAAGCTTTCTTT.

The V gene is TRBV4-1, the J gene TRBJ2-3; 10 bases are shared with TRBD1. Germline CDR1 MGHRA, CDR2 YSYEKL. The CDR3 totals 15 residues. The V and J ends lost 5 bases and 3 bases, in that order; junction bases with no gene match: 5. The CDR3 bases are TGCGCCAGCAGCGGGACGGGACAGGGGACAGATACGCAGTATTTT. It encodes CASSGTGQGTDTQYF.

The chain recombines TRBV10-3 with TRBJ1-1; 11 bases map to TRBD1. The V segment lost 6 bases and the J segment 7 bases; nucleotides outside the gene matches: 4. Germline V gives CDR1 ENHRY, CDR2 SYGVKD. CDR3 length: 13 amino acids. CDR3 nucleotides: TGTGCCATCAGGGACAGGGGGCAAAGTGAAGCTTTCTTT. Amino acid sequence: CAIRDRGQSEAFF.

V and J are TRBV19 and TRBJ2-5; D unclear. The germline gives CDR1 LNHDA, CDR2 SQIVND (reference sequence). V lost 2 bases and J 2 bases, leaving 6 bases between the germline ends. The CDR3 has 13 amino acids. The DNA of the CDR3 is TGTGCCAGTAGTATATCAACTCAAGAGACCCAGTACTTC. The encoded protein is CASSISTQETQYF.

The CDR3 region is CATSTQPGHSNQPQHF. The CDR3 DNA sequence: TGTGCCACCAGCACCCAACCAGGACATAGCAATCAGCCCCAGCATTTT. This chain uses TRBV15 with TRBJ1-5; TRBD1 might be the D (5 bases). CDR1 and CDR2 (germline): LNHNV, YYDKDF (reference sequence). The CDR3 consists of 16 residues. Deletions cut 4 bases from V and 0 bases from J, with 13 bases between.

This chain connects TRBV6-6 to TRBJ1-3; the D gene is possibly TRBD1 (6 bases). The CDR3 covers 16 residues. The V end lost 1 base, the J end lost 0 bases, and 10 bases lay between the germline ends. From germline, CDR1 is MNHNY and CDR2 SVGAGI (reference sequence). CDR3: CASSYFQGTSGNTIYF. The CDR3, as DNA: TGTGCCAGCAGTTACTTCCAGGGGACCTCTGGAAACACCATATATTTT.

This chain uses TRBV18 with TRBJ1-5, with 7 bases lining up with TRBD1. In germline, CDR1 is KGHSH, CDR2 LQKENI. The junction had 7 bases not matched to a gene; V was cut back by 4 bases and J by 4 bases. This CDR3 has 15 residues. The CDR3, as DNA: TGTGCCAGCTCACTAAGTGTCAGGGGGAATCAGCCCCAGCATTTT. Its protein product is CASSLSVRGNQPQHF.

The chain employs TRBV7-3 and TRBJ2-2; D uncertain. This CDR3 contains 15 residues. Trimming cost V 1 base and J 6 bases, with 12 bases left between them. Germline lookup yields CDR1 SGHTA and CDR2 FQGTGA. CDR3 sequence: CASSLSFWSAGELFF. CDR3 nucleotide sequence: TGTGCCAGCAGCTTAAGTTTCTGGTCGGCCGGGGAGCTGTTTTTT.

This clone was seen a handful of times. The V gene is TRBV28, the J gene TRBJ2-5; 9 bases fit TRBD2. CDR1 and CDR2 (germline): MDHEN, SYDVKM. This CDR3 has 16 amino acids. With 5 bases clipped from V and 0 bases from J, the junction kept 7 bases outside the gene matches. The CDR3 sequence: CASSQDLAGYQETQYF. For the CDR3, the DNA is TGTGCCAGCAGTCAGGACCTAGCGGGGTACCAAGAGACCCAGTACTTC.

V gene TRBV7-3 combines with J gene TRBJ2-1, with 8 bases fitting TRBD2. There are 14 residues in the CDR3. With 5 bases clipped from V and 9 bases from J, the junction kept 9 bases outside the gene matches. Germline loops: CDR1 SGHTA, CDR2 FQGTGA. The CDR3 DNA sequence: TGTGCCAGCAGCCCCACGGGGGGGGACTTTGAGCAGTTCTTC. It translates to CASSPTGGDFEQFF.

J is TRBJ1-2 and V is TRBV4-1; 9 bases are shared with TRBD1. The V and J ends lost 6 bases and 4 bases, in that order; junction bases with no gene match: 9. This CDR3 is built from 15 residues. CDR1 is MGHRA and CDR2 is YSYEKL in the germline V gene. The CDR3 coding sequence is TGCGCCAGCAGTCAACAGGGGGCTATGAGCTATGGCTACACCTTC. Its translation: CASSQQGAMSYGYTF.

V gene TRBV5-4 combines with J gene TRBJ1-1; D gene uncertain. CDR3 length: 13 amino acids. Germline V gene sequence: CDR1 SGHNT, CDR2 YYREEE (reference sequence). The germline V and J ends were trimmed by 2 bases and 1 base, with 6 bases remaining between them. The CDR3 region has the DNA TGTGCCAGCAGCTTTTCACAGAACACTGAAGCTTTCTTT. Its protein is CASSFSQNTEAFF.

The sample holds a few counts of this clone. V is TRBV7-3 and J is TRBJ2-5; no clear D. The germline V gene has CDR1 SGHTA and CDR2 FQGTGA. CDR3 length: 16 residues. Between the trimmed V and J ends, which lost 1 base and 1 base, there was a span of 13 bases. CDR3 coding DNA: TGTGCCAGCAGCTTAATGGCAGGAATGGGCCAAGAGACCCAGTACTTC. Its protein product is CASSLMAGMGQETQYF.

This chain uses TRBV14 with TRBJ2-5; TRBD2 matches at 9 bases. Germline CDR1 SGHDN, CDR2 FVKESK. With 4 bases clipped from V and 5 bases from J, the junction kept 5 bases outside the gene matches. CDR3 length: 14 residues. The CDR3 spells CASSRAGGWETQYF. DNA of the CDR3: TGTGCCAGCAGCCGAGCGGGAGGATGGGAGACCCAGTACTTC.

This clone came up once. The gene calls are TRBV12-3 or TRBV12-4 and TRBJ1-2, with 7 bases that match TRBD1. The CDR3 totals 12 residues. Trimming cost V 6 bases and J 6 bases; bases outside gene matches: 4. As DNA, the CDR3 is TGTGCCAGCAGCCCGGGACAGAATGGCTACACCTTC. The encoded protein is CASSPGQNGYTF.

V usage is TRBV11-1 and J usage is TRBJ2-5; D possibly corresponds to TRBD2 (6 bases). Trimming took off 0 bases at V and 5 bases at J, with 10 bases between the two ends. The germline gives CDR1 SGHAT, CDR2 FQDESV (reference sequence). The CDR3 sequence is 14 residues long. CDR3 amino acids: CASSLATSRETQYF. Here the CDR3 DNA reads TGTGCCAGCAGCTTAGCGACTAGTCGGGAGACCCAGTACTTC.

The rearrangement uses TRBV13 and TRBJ2-7, with unresolved D. The CDR3 is 13 residues long. Germline-derived CDR1 and CDR2 are PRHDT and FYEKMQ (reference sequence). Between the trimmed V and J ends, which lost 4 bases and 4 bases, there was a span of 11 bases. Here the CDR3 reads CASSYGPTYEQYF. Written as DNA, the CDR3 is TGTGCCAGCAGCTATGGGCCCACTTACGAGCAGTACTTC.

CDR3 protein: CASSQVLAGDEQFF. The CDR3 bases are TGTGCCAGCAGCCAAGTTCTAGCGGGAGATGAGCAGTTCTTC. The chain couples TRBV4-2 to TRBJ2-1, with 10 bases lining up with TRBD2. The CDR3 spans 14 residues. The J segment lost 8 bases and the V segment lost 1 base, leaving 2 bases of the junction unmatched. Germline loops: CDR1 LGHNA, CDR2 YNFKEQ.

V usage is TRBV7-8 and J usage is TRBJ2-3, with 10 bases identical to TRBD2. J lost 7 bases, V lost 2 bases, and 15 bases had no gene match. Germline V gene data show CDR1 as SGHVS and CDR2 as FQNEAQ. The CDR3 totals 18 residues. CDR3 sequence: CASSLIGRDSGRGNTQYF. CDR3 nucleotides: TGTGCCAGCAGCTTAATCGGGAGGGACAGCGGGAGGGGTAATACGCAGTATTTT.

The CDR3 DNA reads TGTGCCAGCAGCTTATACCCCGATGGGACAAAAAAGCAGTTCTTC. Encoded protein: CASSLYPDGTKKQFF. This rearrangement joins TRBV11-1 to TRBJ2-1; TRBD1 is a possible D gene (6 bases). The CDR3 sequence is 15 residues long. V was shortened by 2 bases and J by 11 bases, with 19 bases between the two germline ends. Germline loops: CDR1 SGHAT, CDR2 FQDESV (reference sequence).

The V gene is TRBV5-1, the J gene TRBJ2-1; 8 positions agree with TRBD2. Germline trimming cut 1 base from V and 6 bases from J; bases unmatched to any gene: 0. The CDR3 covers 13 residues. Per the germline V gene, CDR1 is SGHRS and CDR2 is YFSETQ. The CDR3 bases are TGCGCCAGCAGCTTGAGCGGGAGCAATGAGCAGTTCTTC. Its translation is CASSLSGSNEQFF. The complete variable domain, with remaining parts taken from reference TRBV5-1 and TRBJ2-1, reads KAGVTQTPRYLIKTRGQQVTLSCSPISGHRSVSWYQQTPGQGLQFLFEYFSETQRNKGNFPGRFSGRQFSNSRSEMNVSTLELGDSALYLCASSLSGSNEQFFGPGTRLTVL.

V is TRBV18 and J is TRBJ2-3, with a weak D call TRBD2 (7 bases). Germline V gives CDR1 KGHSH, CDR2 LQKENI. Deletions cut 4 bases from V and 4 bases from J, with 24 bases between. This CDR3 comprises 18 residues. CDR3 DNA: TGTGCCAGCTCACTACACCCGCCCGTAGGGGGGGCCCCAGATACGCAGTATTTT. Residues: CASSLHPPVGGAPDTQYF. The full variable domain, with the rest looked up from reference TRBV18 and TRBJ2-3, is NAGVMQNPRHLVRRRGQEARLRCSPMKGHSHVYWYRQLPEEGLKFMVYLQKENIIDESGMPKERFSAEFPKEGPSILRIQQVVRGDSAAYFCASSLHPPVGGAPDTQYFGPGTRLTVL.

The V call is TRBV4-2, the J call TRBJ1-5, with D perhaps TRBD1 (5 bases). This CDR3 is 16 amino acids long. CDR1 is LGHNA and CDR2 is YNFKEQ in the germline V gene. V lost 1 base, J lost 1 base, and 11 bases lay in between. The CDR3 loop reads CASSQAGGGSNQPQHF. In DNA, the CDR3 is TGTGCCAGCAGCCAAGCCGGGGGGGGGAGCAATCAGCCCCAGCATTTT.

The chain has TRBV6-4 and TRBJ2-1; 14 nucleotides agree with TRBD2. With 8 bases clipped from V and 9 bases from J, the junction kept 3 bases outside the gene matches. Per the germline V gene, CDR1 is MRHNA and CDR2 is SNTAGT. The length of the CDR3 is 13 residues. The CDR3 sequence is CASGTSGSGEQFF. The CDR3 coding sequence is TGTGCCAGCGGGACTAGCGGGAGTGGTGAGCAGTTCTTC.

This chain links TRBV6-5 with TRBJ1-4; 8 nucleotides match TRBD1. Germline V gene lookup returns CDR1 MNHEY and CDR2 SVGAGI. The junction had 7 bases not matched to a gene; V was cut back by 6 bases and J by 7 bases. The CDR3 loop spans 14 amino acids. CDR3 bases: TGTGCCAGCAGCAGACAGGGGCTCGGTGAAAAACTGTTTTTT. This translates into CASSRQGLGEKLFF.

The rearrangement joins TRBV7-9 to TRBJ2-5; 7 positions match TRBD2. V shed 5 bases, J shed 2 bases, and the junction held 2 bases outside the gene matches. The CDR3 extends over 13 amino acids. CDR1 is SEHNR and CDR2 is FQNEAQ in the germline V gene (reference sequence). CDR3 DNA: TGTGCCAGCAGCGCTAGCGGTCAAGAGACCCAGTACTTC. This encodes CASSASGQETQYF.

The chain employs TRBV6-5 and TRBJ1-1; a weak D match, TRBD1 (6 bases). The germline CDR1 and CDR2 sequences are MNHEY and SVGAGI. V was trimmed by 5 bases and J by 0 bases, leaving 10 bases between them. The CDR3 runs to 14 residues. The CDR3 reads CASSTGPMNTEAFF. Written as DNA, the CDR3 is TGTGCCAGCAGTACAGGGCCCATGAACACTGAAGCTTTCTTT.

This clone was counted between two and nine times. The CDR3 protein is CASSQEGGGQETQYF. The CDR3 nucleotides are TGTGCCAGCAGCCAAGAAGGAGGCGGGCAAGAGACCCAGTACTTC. The chain recombines TRBV3-1 (or the pseudogene TRBV3-2) with TRBJ2-5, with D possibly matching TRBD2 (5 bases). Trimming took off 0 bases at V and 2 bases at J, with 10 bases between the two ends. The CDR3 is made up of 15 amino acids. The germline CDR1 and CDR2 sequences are LGHDT and YNNKEL (reference sequence).